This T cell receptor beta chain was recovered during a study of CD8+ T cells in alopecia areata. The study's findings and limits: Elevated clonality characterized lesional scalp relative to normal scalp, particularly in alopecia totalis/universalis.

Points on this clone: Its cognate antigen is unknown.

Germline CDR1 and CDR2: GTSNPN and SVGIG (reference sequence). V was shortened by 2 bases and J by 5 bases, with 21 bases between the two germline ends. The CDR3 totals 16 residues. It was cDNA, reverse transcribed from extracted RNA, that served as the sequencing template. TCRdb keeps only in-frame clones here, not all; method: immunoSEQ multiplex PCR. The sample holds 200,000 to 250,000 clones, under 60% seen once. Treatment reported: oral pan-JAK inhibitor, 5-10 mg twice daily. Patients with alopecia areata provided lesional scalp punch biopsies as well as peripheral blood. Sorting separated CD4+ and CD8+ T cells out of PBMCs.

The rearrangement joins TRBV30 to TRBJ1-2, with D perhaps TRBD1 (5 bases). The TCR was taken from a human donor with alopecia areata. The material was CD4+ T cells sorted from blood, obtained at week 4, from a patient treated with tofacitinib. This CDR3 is CAWSLHGGERNYGYTF. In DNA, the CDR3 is TGTGCCTGGAGTCTACACGGGGGGGAGCGCAATTATGGCTACACCTTC.